The 5 T cell receptor beta chains reported below all come from one sample, sequenced in a study of CD8+CD57+ T cells in acquired aplastic anemia. Before being chosen for sequencing, patients had shown CD8+CD57+ cell expansion by flow cytometry. Profiles of TCR beta VDJ and CDR3 were generated from a genomic DNA template. TCRdb re-called the reads with MiXCR, one entry per CDR3 protein. The sample consists of 200,000 to 250,000 distinct CDR3 sequences, approximately 65% of them appearing once. Input material: sorted CD4+, CD8+, or CD8+CD57+ T cells (not recorded which) from PBMCs. The receptor set was obtained from a human donor with aplastic anemia.

This clonotype was recorded at least ten times. CDR3 nucleotides: TGCGCCAGCAGCCACTACCCGGGACTAGCGGGGGGGAATGAGCAGTTCTTC. Protein sequence: CASSHYPGLAGGNEQFF. This chain uses TRBV5-1 with TRBJ2-1; 16 bases are a match to TRBD2. The V gene end was trimmed by 4 bases and the J gene end by 7 bases; junction bases not matched to a gene: 8. This CDR3 has 17 residues. CDR1 and CDR2 (germline): SGHRS, YFSETQ.

Comment on this clonotype: A junction end diverges from the germline sequence, so it may reflect a read error. The V and J genes are TRBV7-3 and TRBJ2-2, with D perhaps TRBD1 (6 bases). Germline V gene data show CDR1 as SGHTA and CDR2 as FQGTGA. This CDR3 contains 15 residues. CDR3 protein: CASSFTQGNIGELFF. The CDR3 bases are TGTGCCAGCAGCTTTACCCAGGGGAACATCGGGGAGCTGTTTTTT.

The chain employs TRBV7-8 and TRBJ2-2; a weak D match, TRBD2 (6 bases). Per germline, CDR1 SGHVS and CDR2 FQNEAQ. The CDR3 is made up of 16 amino acids. V was cut by 1 base and J by 1 base, with 10 bases left in between. The CDR3, as DNA: TGTGCCAGCAGCTTAGGGGGACTGATGAACACCGGGGAGCTGTTTTTT. Its translation is CASSLGGLMNTGELFF.

This clonotype was seen many times. The chain has TRBV27 and TRBJ2-7; 7 bases are shared with TRBD2. Germline-derived CDR1 and CDR2 are MNHEY and SMNVEV (reference sequence). Losses at the gene ends were 6 bases for V and 3 bases for J; bases not matched to a gene: 8. This CDR3 is built from 14 residues. The CDR3 spells CASSGGGSLYEQYF. The CDR3 nucleotides are TGTGCCAGCAGCGGGGGAGGGTCTCTCTACGAGCAGTACTTC.

This clonotype was detected ten times or more. The genes are TRBV12-3 or TRBV12-4 and TRBJ2-3, with 12 bases lining up with TRBD1. J was trimmed by 6 bases and V by 6 bases; bases with no gene match: 10. This CDR3 has 16 amino acids. CDR3 amino acids: CASSPMWDRGQDTQYF. The CDR3, as DNA: TGTGCCAGCAGCCCAATGTGGGACAGGGGGCAGGATACGCAGTATTTT.